This record covers a single TCR beta chain. This specimen belongs to a study of T-cell memory formation after mild COVID-19. Overall study context: TCR clusters were largely donor specific.

MiXCR was run by TCRdb on the 5' RACE reads, yielding one entry per CDR3 protein. The data contain a few hundred thousand distinct CDR3 sequences, 20% to 25% of them singletons. The CDR3 has 13 residues. J was trimmed by 5 bases and V by 7 bases; bases with no gene match: 6. CDR1 is SQVTM and CDR2 is ANQGSEA in the germline V gene. The chain couples TRBV29-1 to TRBJ1-3; 9 nucleotides agree with TRBD1. The sequence derives from an adult woman who had mild COVID-19 (a few samples of this study predate the infection). Cell type and time point are not known. Sequenced material: PBMCs or a T cell subset sorted from them (not recorded which). For the CDR3, the DNA is TGCAGCGGCAAGACAGGGGGGAGAAACACCATATATTTT. As protein: CSGKTGGRNTIYF.